The rows below give T cell receptor beta chains drawn from one sample of a study of control samples from healthy donors and cancer patients. Sequencing used immunoSEQ multiplex PCR; TCRdb keeps in-frame clones, though not all of them. The table shows roughly 120,000 clones, with about 95% occurring only once. The specimen sequenced was blood. These receptors originate from a man aged 30 to 45 in good health. The CDR3 runs from the conserved cysteine through the conserved F or W. A D gene is named only where the DNA matches it firmly. Rows give clone size only sometimes, using once, few, many, or a class for an expanded clone.

cdr3_aa cdr3_nt clone_size v_call d_call j_call
CASSPPGRRYEQYF TGTGCCAGCAGCCCGCCGGGACGAAGGTACGAGCAGTACTTC . TRBV7-9 . TRBJ2-7
CASSPVGTGGSSGANVLTF TGTGCCAGCTCGCCCGTCGGGACAGGGGGGAGCTCTGGGGCCAACGTCCTGACTTTC . TRBV18 TRBD1 TRBJ2-6
CASSWTGGNQPQHF TGTGCCAGTAGTTGGACAGGGGGCAATCAGCCCCAGCATTTT . TRBV19 TRBD1 TRBJ1-5
CASREGTTYGYTF TGTGCCAGCAGGGAGGGGACAACTTATGGCTACACCTTC . TRBV5-4 . TRBJ1-2
CASSFRLAGALLITNEQYF TGCGCCAGCAGCTTTAGACTAGCGGGGGCCCTCCTGATAACCAACGAGCAGTACTTC many TRBV4-1 TRBD2 TRBJ2-7
CASSSQARSSYNSPLHF TGTGCCAGCAGCTCTCAAGCTAGGAGCTCCTATAATTCACCCCTCCACTTT once TRBV7-8 . TRBJ1-6
CASNADEKLFF TGTGCCAGCAATGCTGATGAAAAACTGTTTTTT . TRBV6-5 . TRBJ1-4
CASSTFTGGLTDTQYF TGTGCCAGCAGTACCTTCACAGGGGGCCTCACAGATACGCAGTATTTT . TRBV27 TRBD1 TRBJ2-3
CASSQSGRGGVETQYF TGCGCCAGCAGTCAATCGGGCAGGGGGGGAGTGGAGACCCAGTACTTC . TRBV23-1 . TRBJ2-5
CASSYSTGLGAFF TGTGCCAGCAGTTACTCGACAGGGCTGGGAGCTTTCTTT . TRBV6-2/TRBV6-3 TRBD1 TRBJ1-1
CASRSGQEGWDTQYF TGTGCCAGCAGGTCGGGACAGGAAGGATGGGATACGCAGTATTTT . TRBV14 TRBD1 TRBJ2-3
CASSYGGSQNIQYF TGTGCCAGCAGTTACGGGGGGTCACAAAACATTCAGTACTTC . TRBV6-2/TRBV6-3 . TRBJ2-4
CASSRGTGGESETQYF TGTGCCAGCAGCCGGGGGACAGGGGGCGAGTCGGAGACCCAGTACTTC . TRBV11-3 TRBD1 TRBJ2-5
CASSTGGADTQYF TGTGCCAGCAGCACCGGGGGGGCGGATACGCAGTATTTT . TRBV7-8 TRBD2 TRBJ2-3
CASSLGRDRPNYGYTF TGTGCCAGCAGCTTAGGCCGGGACAGACCTAACTATGGCTACACCTTC few TRBV13 TRBD1 TRBJ1-2
CASNYRGSNQPQHF TGTGCCAGCAACTACAGGGGTAGCAATCAGCCCCAGCATTTT . TRBV5-8 TRBD1 TRBJ1-5
CSATFTDTQYF TGCAGTGCTACCTTCACAGATACGCAGTATTTT once TRBV20-1 . TRBJ2-3
CASSRWASSSYNEQFF TGTGCCAGCAGCCGGTGGGCCTCGAGCTCCTACAATGAGCAGTTCTTC . TRBV7-6 . TRBJ2-1
CASSQGHGGVNTEAFF TGTGCCAGCAGCCAAGGGCATGGGGGGGTGAACACTGAAGCTTTCTTT . TRBV3-1/TRBV3-2 . TRBJ1-1
CASSLIGTLGNTIYF TGTGCCAGCAGTTTAATAGGGACGCTTGGAAACACCATATATTTT . TRBV7-9 . TRBJ1-3
CASRRDRMNSPLHF TGTGCCAGCAGGCGGGACAGGATGAATTCACCCCTCCACTTT once TRBV28 TRBD1 TRBJ1-6
CASSSSMTGTNSPLHF TGTGCCAGCAGTTCTTCCATGACAGGCACTAATTCACCCCTCCACTTT . TRBV6-5 . TRBJ1-6
CASSPSAAGGEKLFF TGTGCCAGCTCACCGTCGGCCGCGGGCGGTGAAAAACTGTTTTTT . TRBV18 . TRBJ1-4